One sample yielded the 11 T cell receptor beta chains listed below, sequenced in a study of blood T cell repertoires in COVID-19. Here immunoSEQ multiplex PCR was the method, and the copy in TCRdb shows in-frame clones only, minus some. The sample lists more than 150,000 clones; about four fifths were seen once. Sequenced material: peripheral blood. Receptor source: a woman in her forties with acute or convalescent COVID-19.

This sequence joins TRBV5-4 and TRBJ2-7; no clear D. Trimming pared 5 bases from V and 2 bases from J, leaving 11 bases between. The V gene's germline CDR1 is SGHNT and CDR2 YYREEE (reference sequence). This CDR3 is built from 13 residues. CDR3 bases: TGTGCCAGCAGTCACAGAGACGCCTACGAGCAGTACTTC. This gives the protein CASSHRDAYEQYF. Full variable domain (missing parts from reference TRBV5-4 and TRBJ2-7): ETGVTQSPTHLIKTRGQQVTLRCSSQSGHNTVSWYQQALGQGPQFIFQYYREEENGRGNFPPRFSGLQFPNYSSELNVNALELDDSALYLCASSHRDAYEQYFGPGTRLTVT.

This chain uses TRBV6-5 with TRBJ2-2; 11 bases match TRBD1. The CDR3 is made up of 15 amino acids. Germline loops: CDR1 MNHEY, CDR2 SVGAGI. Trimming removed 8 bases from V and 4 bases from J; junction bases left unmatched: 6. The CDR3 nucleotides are TGTGCCAGCGGACCGGGACAGGGGGTCACCGGGGAGCTGTTTTTT. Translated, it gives CASGPGQGVTGELFF.

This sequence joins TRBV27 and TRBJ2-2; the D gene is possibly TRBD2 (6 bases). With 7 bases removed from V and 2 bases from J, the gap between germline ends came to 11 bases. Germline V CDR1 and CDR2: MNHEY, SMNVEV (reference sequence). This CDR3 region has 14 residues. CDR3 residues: CASTTGANTGELFF. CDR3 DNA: TGTGCCAGCACTACGGGAGCTAACACCGGGGAGCTGTTTTTT.

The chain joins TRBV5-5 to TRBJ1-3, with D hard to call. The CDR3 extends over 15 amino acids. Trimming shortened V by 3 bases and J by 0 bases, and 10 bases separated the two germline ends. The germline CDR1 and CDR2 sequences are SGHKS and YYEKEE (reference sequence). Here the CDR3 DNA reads TGTGCCAGCAGCTATTTCCCGAGCTCTGGAAACACCATATATTTT. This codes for CASSYFPSSGNTIYF.

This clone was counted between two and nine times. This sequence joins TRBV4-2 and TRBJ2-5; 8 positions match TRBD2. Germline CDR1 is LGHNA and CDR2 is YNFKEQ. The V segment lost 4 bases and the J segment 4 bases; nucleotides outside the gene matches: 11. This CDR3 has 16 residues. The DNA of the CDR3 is TGTGCCAGCAGCCCAGGTTCAACTAGCGGCCCAGAGACCCAGTACTTC. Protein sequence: CASSPGSTSGPETQYF.

CDR3 sequence: CASSPHRAGNQPQHF. Written as DNA, the CDR3 is TGTGCCAGCAGTCCCCACAGGGCGGGCAATCAGCCCCAGCATTTT. This rearrangement joins TRBV27 to TRBJ1-5; D is perhaps TRBD1 (6 bases). Germline CDR1 MNHEY, CDR2 SMNVEV (reference sequence). The CDR3 has 15 residues. V was cut by 5 bases and J by 2 bases, with 13 bases left in between.

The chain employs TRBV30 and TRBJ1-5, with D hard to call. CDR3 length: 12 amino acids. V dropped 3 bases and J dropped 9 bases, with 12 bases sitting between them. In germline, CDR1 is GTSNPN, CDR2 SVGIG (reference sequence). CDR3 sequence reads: CAWRILEGPQHF. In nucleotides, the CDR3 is TGTGCCTGGAGGATCCTCGAGGGGCCCCAGCATTTT. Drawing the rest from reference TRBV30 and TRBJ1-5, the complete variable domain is SQTIHQWPATLVQPVGSPLSLECTVEGTSNPNLYWYRQAAGRGLQLLFYSVGIGQISSEVPQNLSASRPQDRQFILSSKKLLLSDSGFYLCAWRILEGPQHFGDGTRLSIL.

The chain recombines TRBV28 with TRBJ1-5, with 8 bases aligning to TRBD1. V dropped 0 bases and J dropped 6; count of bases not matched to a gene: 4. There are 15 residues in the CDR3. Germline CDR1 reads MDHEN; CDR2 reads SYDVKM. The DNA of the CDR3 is TGTGCCAGCAGTTTATGGGGAGACAGGGGTCAGCCCCAGCATTTT. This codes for CASSLWGDRGQPQHF.

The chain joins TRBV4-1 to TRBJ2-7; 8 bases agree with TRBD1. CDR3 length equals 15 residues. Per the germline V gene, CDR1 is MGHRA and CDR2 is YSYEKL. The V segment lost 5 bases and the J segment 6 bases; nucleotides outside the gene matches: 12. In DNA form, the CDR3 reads TGCGCCAGCAGCATGTCAGGACAGGGAAGTTCCGAGCAGTACTTC. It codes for CASSMSGQGSSEQYF.

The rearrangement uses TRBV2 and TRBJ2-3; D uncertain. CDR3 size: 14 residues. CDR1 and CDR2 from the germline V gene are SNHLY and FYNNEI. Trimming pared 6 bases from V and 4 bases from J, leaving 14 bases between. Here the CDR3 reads CASRKSLGSDTQYF. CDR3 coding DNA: TGTGCCAGCAGAAAGTCACTTGGTTCAGATACGCAGTATTTT.

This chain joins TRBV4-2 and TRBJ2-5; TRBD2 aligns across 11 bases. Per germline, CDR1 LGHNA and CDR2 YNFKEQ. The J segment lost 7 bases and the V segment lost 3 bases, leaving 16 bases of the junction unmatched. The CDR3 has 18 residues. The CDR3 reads CASSQDWRVAGGLVTQYF. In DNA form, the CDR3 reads TGTGCCAGCAGCCAGGATTGGCGGGTAGCGGGGGGGCTGGTGACCCAGTACTTC.